Following are 5 T cell receptor beta chains from one sample sequenced in a study of vaccination effects on CD4 cells after COVID-19 (dated by TCRdb to 2021 to 2024). In the ViraFEST assay, PBMC were stimulated with viral peptide pools, and TCR sequencing was then used to find antigen-specific CD4+ T cell clonotypes based on their expansion. After less than eleven days of culture, CD4+ T cells were isolated with the EasySep CD4+ T cell isolation kit. Each participant got two doses of an mRNA SARS-CoV-2 vaccine, either BNT162b2 or mRNA-1273. Libraries were constructed by the immunoSEQ multiplex PCR assay. TCRdb stores this immuneACCESS table with in-frame sequences only. Part of the clones is absent; in the studies checked, under half of the shortfall reflects unresolved V genes, and no reason is known for the rest. The sample records 27,000 or so clones, around four fifths of which are singletons. The ten largest account for 1.4% of the sample.

Their cognate antigens are unknown. The input for sequencing was CD4+ T cells from PBMCs cultured with HCoV-NL63 spike peptides, taken after COVID-19 vaccination. The sample's cell subset or site, from its label and the paper: HCoV-NL63 spike overlapping peptide pool stimulation. These receptors were obtained from a human donor who received a COVID-19 vaccine. Some clones in this sample may be carry-over from other donors' samples.

J is TRBJ1-3 and V is TRBV7-2, with D tentatively TRBD1 (5 bases). The germline gives CDR1 SGHTA, CDR2 FQGNSA. The CDR3 is 14 amino acids. V was cut by 4 bases and J by 0 bases, with 7 bases left in between. CDR3 sequence (DNA): TGTGCCAGCAGCTGGGGGAGCTCTGGAAACACCATATATTTT. Its protein is CASSWGSSGNTIYF.

The chain carries TRBV7-2 and TRBJ1-1; D gene uncertain. V dropped 5 bases and J dropped 4 bases, with 20 bases sitting between them. CDR3 length: 16 residues. Germline values: CDR1 SGHTA, CDR2 FQGNSA. The CDR3 DNA sequence: TGTGCCAGCAGCCCTCCGGGATGGAGTTTGTTCACTGAAGCTTTCTTT. Protein sequence: CASSPPGWSLFTEAFF. The full variable domain, in which reference TRBV7-2 and TRBJ1-1 provide the parts outside the CDR3, is GAGVSQSPSNKVTEKGKDVELRCDPISGHTALYWYRQSLGQGLEFLIYFQGNSAPDKSGLPSDRFSAERTGGSVSTLTIQRTQQEDSAVYLCASSPPGWSLFTEAFFGQGTRLTVV.

The rearrangement links TRBV27 to TRBJ2-2, with D perhaps given as TRBD1 or TRBD2 (5 bases each). The CDR3 has 15 amino acids. The V end lost 5 bases, the J end lost 4 bases, and 14 bases lay between the germline ends. CDR1 and CDR2 from the germline V gene are MNHEY and SMNVEV (reference sequence). CDR3: CASSKRGTGTGELFF. Written as DNA, the CDR3 is TGTGCCAGCAGTAAAAGAGGGACGGGCACCGGGGAGCTGTTTTTT.

The chain is built from TRBV6-4 and TRBJ1-4; D not certain. The CDR3 is 15 amino acids. From germline, CDR1 is MRHNA and CDR2 SNTAGT. Between the trimmed V and J ends, which lost 2 bases and 6 bases, there was a span of 13 bases. The CDR3 reads CASSDQCQGHEKLFF. For the CDR3, the DNA is TGTGCCAGCAGTGACCAATGCCAAGGCCATGAAAAACTGTTTTTT.

The rearrangement uses TRBV28 and TRBJ1-5; D not certain. Germline CDR1 is MDHEN and CDR2 is SYDVKM. The V end was cut by 6 bases, the J end by 2 bases, with 8 bases between. The CDR3 sequence is 13 residues long. CDR3 coding DNA: TGTGCCAGCAGAATTCCCGGCAATCAGCCCCAGCATTTT. It codes for CASRIPGNQPQHF.